The 29 T cell receptor beta chains given below trace back to one sample, sequenced in a study of OX40 agonist ivuxolimab in advanced cancers. This table comes from immunoSEQ multiplex PCR, and its TCRdb copy is limited to in-frame clones, with some not included. The sample lists roughly 53,000 clones, roughly 90% seen once, with roughly 4.8% in the top ten. Sequenced here: CD4+ or CD8+ T cells sorted from blood, sampled in a trial of the OX40 agonist ivuxolimab. These receptors all come from an adult with an advanced solid tumor such as melanoma, head and neck, liver or kidney cancer.

This CDR3 reads CASSLGVGSGELFF. Here the CDR3 DNA reads TGTGCCAGCAGCTTGGGTGTGGGGAGCGGGGAGCTGTTTTTT. This chain connects TRBV5-4 to TRBJ2-2, with TRBD2 as a possible D gene (5 bases). The CDR3 loop spans 14 amino acids. CDR1 and CDR2 (germline): SGHNT, YYREEE (reference sequence). V lost 0 bases to trimming and J lost 7 bases, with 10 bases between them.

This chain links TRBV18 with TRBJ1-1; D unresolved. Germline-derived CDR1 and CDR2 are KGHSH and LQKENI. The CDR3 covers 13 residues. The V end was cut by 6 bases, the J end by 1 base, with 9 bases between. In DNA form, the CDR3 reads TGTGCCAGCTCGCCGACGGAGAACACTGAAGCTTTCTTT. It specifies CASSPTENTEAFF.

The chain employs TRBV7-3 and TRBJ2-2, with D possibly being TRBD2 (6 bases). The V gene lost 1 base and the J gene lost 3 bases, with 24 bases spanning the gap. Germline values: CDR1 SGHTA, CDR2 FQGTGA. This CDR3 has 20 residues. The CDR3 loop is CASSLRVGSRRAADTGELFF. The CDR3, as DNA: TGTGCCAGCAGCTTAAGAGTGGGGTCGAGGAGGGCGGCGGACACCGGGGAGCTGTTTTTT.

The J gene is TRBJ2-7, the V gene TRBV5-1; 7 nucleotides match TRBD1. Per the germline V gene, CDR1 is SGHRS and CDR2 is YFSETQ. The CDR3 sequence is 14 residues long. V shed 6 bases and J 2 bases; nucleotides not matched to a gene: 8. CDR3 loop: CASTRTGAAYEQYF. In DNA, the CDR3 is TGCGCCAGCACCAGAACAGGGGCCGCCTACGAGCAGTACTTC.

The sample holds a few counts of this clone. The rearrangement links TRBV5-1 to TRBJ2-2; TRBD1 agrees at 9 bases. This CDR3 spans 15 amino acids. The V gene's germline CDR1 is SGHRS and CDR2 YFSETQ. Trimming removed 4 bases from V and 6 bases from J; junction bases left unmatched: 7. Written as DNA, the CDR3 is TGCGCCAGCAGCCAAAGGACAGGGGAGGCCGGGGAGCTGTTTTTT. Protein sequence: CASSQRTGEAGELFF. Filled out from reference TRBV5-1 and TRBJ2-2, the complete variable domain reads KAGVTQTPRYLIKTRGQQVTLSCSPISGHRSVSWYQQTPGQGLQFLFEYFSETQRNKGNFPGRFSGRQFSNSRSEMNVSTLELGDSALYLCASSQRTGEAGELFFGEGSRLTVL.

The table lists this clone with a count of one. The V call is TRBV7-4, the J call TRBJ1-6; no reliable D call. The germline V gene has CDR1 SGHVT and CDR2 SQSDAQ. CDR3 size: 16 residues. V was cut by 0 bases and J by 2 bases, with 8 bases left in between. CDR3: CASSLAGQTYNSPLHF. CDR3 in DNA: TGTGCCAGCAGCTTAGCAGGTCAGACCTATAATTCACCCCTCCACTTT. The whole variable domain, filled in from reference TRBV7-4 and TRBJ1-6, reads GAGVSQSPRYKVAKRGRDVALRCDSISGHVTLYWYRQTLGQGSEVLTYSQSDAQRDKSGRPSGRFSAERPERSVSTLKIQRTEQGDSAVYLCASSLAGQTYNSPLHFGNGTRLTVT.

In DNA, the CDR3 is TGTGCCAGAACGTCCAGCTCCTACGAGCAGTACTTC. Residues: CARTSSSYEQYF. The chain has TRBV6-4 and TRBJ2-7; D not certain. V was pared by 9 bases and J by 0 bases, with 9 bases between. The CDR3 has 12 residues. The germline CDR1 and CDR2 sequences are MRHNA and SNTAGT.

V is TRBV2 and J is TRBJ1-6, with D possibly matching TRBD1 (6 bases). Germline CDR1 and CDR2: SNHLY and FYNNEI. Trimming removed 6 bases from V and 7 bases from J, with 13 bases in between. CDR3 size: 14 residues. For the CDR3, the DNA is TGTGCCAGCAGGCCCCGGGACAAAAATTCACCCCTCCACTTT. Translating gives CASRPRDKNSPLHF.

The J gene is TRBJ2-3, the V gene TRBV19; TRBD2 aligns across 8 bases. Unmatched junction bases numbered 5, after V lost 9 bases and J lost 6 bases. Looked up from germline, CDR1 is LNHDA and CDR2 is SQIVND (reference sequence). This CDR3 is built from 12 residues. This CDR3 reads CASSGGPDTQYF. DNA for the CDR3: TGTGCCAGCTCGGGGGGGCCTGATACGCAGTATTTT.

This clone was observed a single time. The chain combines TRBV5-1 with TRBJ1-3, with D possibly matching TRBD1 (6 bases). Trimming pared 6 bases from V and 2 bases from J, leaving 15 bases between. The CDR3 extends over 15 amino acids. Germline V gives CDR1 SGHRS, CDR2 YFSETQ. CDR3 bases: TGCGCCAGCACCTCCGAGGGGGGGGCTGGAAACACCATATATTTT. Its protein product is CASTSEGGAGNTIYF.

The V call is TRBV5-1, the J call TRBJ2-5; 9 bases fit TRBD2. Germline V gene data show CDR1 as SGHRS and CDR2 as YFSETQ. This CDR3 is 14 amino acids long. V dropped 3 bases and J dropped 6; count of bases not matched to a gene: 6. CDR3: CASSSSSGEKTQYF. Here the CDR3 DNA reads TGCGCCAGCAGCTCCTCTAGCGGGGAAAAGACCCAGTACTTC.

The V and J genes are TRBV11-2 and TRBJ2-1; no clear D. CDR1 SGHAT and CDR2 FQNNGV come from the germline V gene. Trimming took 0 bases from V and 2 from J, leaving 8 bases between them. The CDR3 runs to 15 residues. CDR3 DNA sequence: TGTGCCAGCAGCTTAGATCCGGGCACCTACAATGAGCAGTTCTTC. It encodes CASSLDPGTYNEQFF.

The rearrangement uses TRBV9 and TRBJ1-5; no definite D call. The CDR3 length is 17 residues. V lost 4 bases and J 0 bases, leaving 17 bases between the germline ends. Germline V gene sequence: CDR1 SGDLS, CDR2 YYNGEE. The CDR3 is CASSSGVGVYSNQPQHF. The CDR3 nucleotides read TGTGCCAGCAGCTCCGGGGTGGGAGTGTATAGCAATCAGCCCCAGCATTTT.

This sequence joins TRBV5-4 and TRBJ2-5; 7 bases match TRBD2. Per the germline V gene, CDR1 is SGHNT and CDR2 is YYREEE (reference sequence). The trim removed 0 bases at V and 1 base at J, leaving 6 bases unmatched. The CDR3 extends over 16 amino acids. CDR3 nucleotides: TGTGCCAGCAGCTTGGGGGTTAGCGGGCCCCAAGAGACCCAGTACTTC. This codes for CASSLGVSGPQETQYF. Full variable domain (rest looked up from reference TRBV5-4 and TRBJ2-5): ETGVTQSPTHLIKTRGQQVTLRCSSQSGHNTVSWYQQALGQGPQFIFQYYREEENGRGNFPPRFSGLQFPNYSSELNVNALELDDSALYLCASSLGVSGPQETQYFGPGTRLLVL.

The chain links TRBV27 to TRBJ2-1, with D perhaps given as TRBD1 or TRBD2 (5 bases each). Germline assignment: CDR1 MNHEY and CDR2 SMNVEV (reference sequence). The V end was cut by 4 bases, the J end by 8 bases, with 18 bases between. The CDR3 has 15 residues. The CDR3 spells CASSSPGPRPHEQFF. The CDR3 DNA is TGTGCCAGCAGTTCCCCGGGACCCCGCCCGCATGAGCAGTTCTTC.

By share, this clone counts as medium-sized (0.01 to 0.1%). The chain combines TRBV14 with TRBJ2-5, with 7 bases fitting TRBD1. The CDR3 runs to 15 residues. Trimming took 4 bases from V and 4 from J; bases not matched to a gene: 9. Germline values: CDR1 SGHDN, CDR2 FVKESK. The CDR3 loop is CASSPRTGKGETQYF. Written as DNA, the CDR3 is TGTGCCAGCAGCCCGAGGACAGGAAAAGGAGAGACCCAGTACTTC.

The chain carries TRBV7-6 and TRBJ2-5, with D hard to call. The length of the CDR3 is 14 residues. Germline CDR1 and CDR2: SGHVS and FNYEAQ. V gave up 1 base and J gave up 9 bases, with 15 bases separating them. The CDR3 bases are TGTGCCAGCAGCTTAGGTCGGGCCGATGGGTCCCAGTACTTC. As protein: CASSLGRADGSQYF.

V and J are TRBV5-4 and TRBJ2-7; D perhaps matches TRBD2 (6 bases). Per germline, CDR1 SGHNT and CDR2 YYREEE (reference sequence). The CDR3 is made up of 13 amino acids. Between the trimmed V and J ends, which lost 3 bases and 3 bases, there was a span of 10 bases. The DNA of the CDR3 is TGTGCCAGCAGCTGGGGACTGGACTACGAGCAGTACTTC. Protein sequence: CASSWGLDYEQYF.

The J gene is TRBJ2-3, the V gene TRBV18; 8 bases line up with TRBD2. This CDR3 spans 16 amino acids. Germline assignment: CDR1 KGHSH and CDR2 LQKENI. Trimming removed 1 base from V and 5 bases from J; junction bases left unmatched: 8. The CDR3 DNA sequence: TGTGCCAGCTCACCACTATACGGGAGGGCCGAAGATACGCAGTATTTT. Encoded protein: CASSPLYGRAEDTQYF.

The rearrangement uses TRBV18 and TRBJ2-2; unclear D gene. Germline V CDR1 and CDR2: KGHSH, LQKENI. This CDR3 contains 17 residues. The V gene lost 2 bases and the J gene lost 6 bases, with 19 bases spanning the gap. As DNA, the CDR3 is TGTGCCAGCTCACCATTAAAATTGCCCGACGACTCCGGGGAGCTGTTTTTT. This sequence encodes CASSPLKLPDDSGELFF.

The V and J genes are TRBV5-4 and TRBJ1-2; D unclear. Trimming left V 0 bases short and J 4 bases short, with 13 bases between. The CDR3 is 15 amino acids. Germline lookup yields CDR1 SGHNT and CDR2 YYREEE (reference sequence). The CDR3 loop reads CASSLVSRGIYGYTF. The CDR3 bases are TGTGCCAGCAGCTTGGTATCCCGGGGTATCTATGGCTACACCTTC.

The V and J genes are TRBV11-2 and TRBJ2-6; D perhaps matches TRBD2 (5 bases). Germline CDR1 reads SGHAT; CDR2 reads FQNNGV. The CDR3 sequence is 16 residues long. V lost 3 bases to trimming and J lost 2 bases, with 11 bases between them. The CDR3 loop is CASSLERITGANVLTF. CDR3 bases: TGTGCCAGCAGCTTGGAGCGGATCACTGGGGCCAACGTCCTGACTTTC. The full variable domain, with the rest looked up from reference TRBV11-2 and TRBJ2-6, is EAGVAQSPRYKIIEKRQSVAFWCNPISGHATLYWYQQILGQGPKLLIQFQNNGVVDDSQLPKDRFSAERLKGVDSTLKIQPAKLEDSAVYLCASSLERITGANVLTFGAGSRLTVL.

The gene calls are TRBV5-1 and TRBJ2-7; 12 bases agree with TRBD2. J was trimmed by 4 bases and V by 4 bases; bases with no gene match: 6. The CDR3 loop spans 15 amino acids. In germline, CDR1 is SGHRS, CDR2 YFSETQ. This CDR3 reads CASSHPTSGSYEQYF. CDR3 DNA sequence: TGCGCCAGCAGCCATCCGACTAGCGGGAGTTACGAGCAGTACTTC.

The V and J genes are TRBV9 and TRBJ2-5; D is perhaps TRBD1 (6 bases). CDR3 size: 18 residues. Trimming took 0 bases from V and 5 from J, leaving 23 bases between them. Germline CDR1 SGDLS, CDR2 YYNGEE. The DNA for the CDR3 is TGTGCCAGCAGCGTAGGGTTTGGGCCAACAGGGATAGAGGAGACCCAGTACTTC. Protein: CASSVGFGPTGIEETQYF.

The chain couples TRBV7-3 to TRBJ2-6; no firm D call. This CDR3 contains 12 residues. Trimming left V 4 bases short and J 4 bases short, with 2 bases between. Looked up from germline, CDR1 is SGHTA and CDR2 is FQGTGA. The CDR3 is CASSSGANVLTF. The DNA for the CDR3 is TGTGCCAGCAGCTCCGGGGCCAACGTCCTGACTTTC.

The V and J genes are TRBV11-2 and TRBJ1-6, with 10 bases lining up with TRBD1. The V segment lost 1 base and the J segment 14 bases; nucleotides outside the gene matches: 11. Germline V gene data show CDR1 as SGHAT and CDR2 as FQNNGV. The CDR3 runs to 16 residues. The CDR3 loop is CASSLAPGQGIQALHF. The CDR3, as DNA: TGTGCCAGCAGCTTAGCCCCGGGACAGGGGATTCAGGCCCTCCACTTT. The full variable domain, completed using reference TRBV11-2 and TRBJ1-6, is EAGVAQSPRYKIIEKRQSVAFWCNPISGHATLYWYQQILGQGPKLLIQFQNNGVVDDSQLPKDRFSAERLKGVDSTLKIQPAKLEDSAVYLCASSLAPGQGIQALHFGNGTRLTVT.

The DNA of the CDR3 is TGTGCCAGCAGCCCCCGGGCGGGAGGATCCTACGAGCAGTACTTC. Its protein is CASSPRAGGSYEQYF. The rearrangement uses TRBV11-3 and TRBJ2-7; TRBD2 matches 8 bases. In germline, CDR1 is SGHNT, CDR2 YENEEA. J gave up 1 base and V 5 bases, and 7 bases lay outside the gene matches. The CDR3 runs 15 residues.

The rearrangement joins TRBV10-2 to TRBJ2-1; tentatively, D is TRBD2 (5 bases). This CDR3 has 12 amino acids. The germline V and J ends were trimmed by 6 bases and 7 bases, with 10 bases remaining between them. The V gene's germline CDR1 is WSHSY and CDR2 SAAADI. CDR3 loop: CASSPQRNEQFF. The CDR3 bases are TGCGCCAGCAGCCCCCAGCGGAATGAGCAGTTCTTC.

This sequence joins TRBV2 and TRBJ1-2; tentative D call: TRBD1 (6 bases). The germline CDR1 and CDR2 sequences are SNHLY and FYNNEI. V lost 11 bases to trimming and J lost 2 bases, with 15 bases between them. CDR3 size: 13 residues. CDR3: CAFSGRGNYGYTF. The DNA for the CDR3 is TGTGCCTTCAGCGGCAGGGGAAACTATGGCTACACCTTC. Variable domain in full (rest from reference TRBV2 and TRBJ1-2): EPEVTQTPSHQVTQMGQEVILRCVPISNHLYFYWYRQILGQKVEFLVSFYNNEISEKSEIFDDQFSVERPDGSNFTLKIRSTKLEDSAMYFCAFSGRGNYGYTFGSGTRLTVV.